This T cell receptor (beta chain) was identified in a study of OX40 agonist ivuxolimab in advanced cancers. As for the study in general: Prior therapy, whether anti-PD-1, anti-PD-L1 or anti-CTLA-4, was allowed, and about 39% had some. Notes on the study in general: The study did not work out the antigen specificity of the expanded peripheral T cells. Among the lowest peripheral clonal expansion occurred in 0.1-3.0 mg/kg partial responders.

Assay: immunoSEQ multiplex PCR; the TCRdb copy retains only in-frame clones and omits some. This sample has 40,000 to 55,000 clones, with about 89% found just once. With respect to this clone: Its antigen is undetermined.

Germline CDR1 and CDR2: SGHAT and FQDESV (reference sequence). The V and J ends lost 6 bases and 5 bases, in that order; junction bases with no gene match: 2. This CDR3 has 12 amino acids. This chain joins TRBV11-1 and TRBJ2-5; TRBD2 matches at 8 bases. This sample comprised CD4+ or CD8+ T cells sorted from blood, obtained in a trial of the OX40 agonist ivuxolimab. This TCR was sampled from an adult with an advanced solid tumor such as melanoma, head and neck, liver or kidney cancer. The CDR3 here is CASRTGGETQYF. The CDR3 nucleotides are TGTGCCAGCAGGACGGGGGGGGAGACCCAGTACTTC. The whole variable domain, remainder taken from reference TRBV11-1 and TRBJ2-5, is EAEVAQSPRYKITEKSQAVAFWCDPISGHATLYWYRQILGQGPELLVQFQDESVVDDSQLPKDRFSAERLKGVDSTLKIQPAELGDSAMYLCASRTGGETQYFGPGTRLLVL.